This entry features one T cell receptor (beta chain) sequence. Original processing methods: By means of reference gene primer amplification, nucleated cell counts were estimated. Method: immunoSEQ multiplex PCR; TCRdb's copy keeps in-frame clones and lacks some. The DNA gave D and trimming, while V, J and clone size come from that table. The table shows 80,000 to 100,000 clones, with about nine tenths occurring only once. This specimen comes from a study of blood T cell repertoires in COVID-19. Study-level background: The United States, Italy and Spain provided the acute and convalescent COVID-19 samples.

Germline CDR1 reads LNHDA; CDR2 reads SQIVND (reference sequence). V was trimmed by 5 bases and J by 3 bases, leaving 16 bases between them. The CDR3 contains 15 residues. The receptor was derived from a man between 60 and 75 years old with acute or convalescent COVID-19. Sequencing input: peripheral blood. The chain carries TRBV19 and TRBJ1-1, with D unresolved. In nucleotides, the CDR3 is TGTGCCAGTAGTGACAACCCGGAGGTGGACACTGAAGCTTTCTTT. This translates into CASSDNPEVDTEAFF. The variable domain in full, completed from reference TRBV19 and TRBJ1-1, reads DGGITQSPKYLFRKEGQNVTLSCEQNLNHDAMYWYRQDPGQGLRLIYYSQIVNDFQKGDIAEGYSVSREKKESFPLTVTSAQKNPTAFYLCASSDNPEVDTEAFFGQGTRLTVV.